This TCR beta chain comes out of a study of radiotherapy plus CTLA-4 blockade in lung cancer (dated 2018 in TCRdb). Background for the entire study: Objective responses were observed in more than 15% of enrolled patients, and disease control was achieved in approximately 32%.

The library was made by the immunoSEQ multiplex PCR assay. TCRdb took this table from immuneACCESS and kept in-frame rearrangements with V and J called. Such tables lack part of the clones; where checked against another copy, unresolved V genes explain under half of the gap, and the rest is unexplained. Within this sample are tens of thousands of clones, with approximately 80% of them counted one time only. The ten biggest clones cover 2% to 2.5% of the sample. The study evaluated CTLA-4 blockade (ipilimumab) given together with focal radiation therapy in patients who had chemo-refractory metastatic non-small-cell lung cancer. Overall study outcomes, separate from this receptor: The strongest predictors of response, as reported, were early dynamic changes in blood T cell clones along with a rise in serum interferon-beta after radiation. After treatment with radiotherapy and ipilimumab, TCR clones that originated in tumors expanded in peripheral blood.

Details on this clone: Its binding antigen is unknown. The record has no base qualities; no much larger clone is one base away.

The sequencing used peripheral blood, collected from a patient treated with radiotherapy plus ipilimumab. The TCR was taken from a human donor with non-small cell lung cancer whose response to radiotherapy plus ipilimumab could not be evaluated.

The CDR3 region has the sequence CASSLQLAGNNNEQFF. The nucleotides are TGTGCCAGCAGTTTACAACTAGCGGGCAATAACAATGAGCAGTTCTTC. The receptor chain draws on TRBV27 and TRBJ2-1; 9 bases in the junction line up with TRBD2. From V the trimming removes 2 bases and from J it removes 5 bases, while the gene matches leave 7 bases of the junction unaccounted for. In the germline V gene (reference sequence), CDR1 corresponds to MNHEY and CDR2 to SMNVEV. The CDR3, cysteine through phenylalanine, is 16 amino acids long. The read is trimmed to its CDR3 DNA, 48 bases read in frame from base 1.